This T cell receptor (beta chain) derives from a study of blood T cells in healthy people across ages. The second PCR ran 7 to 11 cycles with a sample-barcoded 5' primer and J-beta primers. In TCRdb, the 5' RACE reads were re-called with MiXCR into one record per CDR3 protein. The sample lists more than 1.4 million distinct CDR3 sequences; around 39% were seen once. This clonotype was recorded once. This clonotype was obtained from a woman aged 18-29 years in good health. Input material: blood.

Here the CDR3 reads CASSQEWGQPQHF. The CDR3 nucleotides are TGCGCCAGCAGCCAAGAATGGGGGCAGCCCCAGCATTTT. V gene TRBV4-1 combines with J gene TRBJ1-5; D perhaps matches TRBD1 (5 bases). CDR1 is MGHRA, CDR2 YSYEKL, per germline. This CDR3 spans 13 amino acids. Trimming removed 0 bases at V and 7 bases at J, with 7 bases between.